What follows are 20 T cell receptor beta chains derived from one specimen sequenced in a study of blood T cell repertoires in COVID-19. Repertoires were generated with immunoSEQ multiplex PCR, while TCRdb's copy carries only in-frame clones and drops some. This table has some 190,000 clones, more than 75% appearing once. The material sequenced was peripheral blood. All receptors derive from a woman aged 80 or over with acute or convalescent COVID-19.

Points on this clone: Other DNA sequences in this specimen translate into the identical CDR3. The rearrangement uses TRBV5-1 and TRBJ2-5; 12 positions agree with TRBD2. Germline CDR1 SGHRS, CDR2 YFSETQ. V was clipped by 7 bases and J by 4 bases; unmatched bases: 2. This CDR3 has 13 amino acids. The CDR3: CASSGLAGETQYF. The CDR3 nucleotides are TGCGCCAGCTCGGGACTAGCGGGAGAGACCCAGTACTTC. The full variable domain, with the rest looked up from reference TRBV5-1 and TRBJ2-5, is KAGVTQTPRYLIKTRGQQVTLSCSPISGHRSVSWYQQTPGQGLQFLFEYFSETQRNKGNFPGRFSGRQFSNSRSEMNVSTLELGDSALYLCASSGLAGETQYFGPGTRLLVL.

This sequence joins TRBV24-1 and TRBJ2-3; unclear D gene. Germline V CDR1 and CDR2: KGHDR, SFDVKD. The CDR3 runs 16 residues. V was shortened by 0 bases and J by 3 bases, with 12 bases between the two germline ends. CDR3 in DNA: TGTGCCACCAGTGATTTGCGATTTGCGTCTACAGATACGCAGTATTTT. Encoded protein: CATSDLRFASTDTQYF.

This chain connects TRBV29-1 to TRBJ1-4; 9 positions match TRBD1. Trimming removed 7 bases from V and 6 bases from J; junction bases left unmatched: 3. This CDR3 has 12 amino acids. Per the germline V gene, CDR1 is SQVTM and CDR2 is ANQGSEA. CDR3 sequence reads: CSGGQGDEKLFF. CDR3 nucleotide sequence: TGCAGCGGGGGACAGGGTGATGAAAAACTGTTTTTT.

The chain joins TRBV7-2 to TRBJ1-2, with 7 bases identical to TRBD1. Germline CDR1 and CDR2: SGHTA and FQGNSA. CDR3 length equals 13 residues. J lost 9 bases, V lost 0 bases, and 4 bases had no gene match. The CDR3 protein is CASSLAGQLRYTF. The CDR3 coding sequence is TGTGCCAGCAGCTTAGCGGGACAGCTTCGCTACACCTTC.

The rearrangement joins TRBV6-5 to TRBJ2-7; 8 bases line up with TRBD2. V was clipped by 0 bases and J by 9 bases; unmatched bases: 7. The CDR3 spans 14 residues. Germline V gene lookup returns CDR1 MNHEY and CDR2 SVGAGI. CDR3 sequence (DNA): TGTGCCAGCAGTTACTCGCAGCGGGAGAGGGTGCAGTACTTC. Its translation: CASSYSQRERVQYF.

This clone has a handful of counts. V usage is TRBV7-5 and J usage is TRBJ2-7; the table gives TRBD2 as D, unverified against the DNA. TRBV7-5 represents a pseudogene. This CDR3 contains 13 residues. DNA for the CDR3: TGTGCCAGAAGTCAATTAGCGGGTGGGGAGCAGTACTTC. It yields the protein CARSQLAGGEQYF.

The V and J genes are TRBV18 and TRBJ1-5; possible D gene TRBD1, 6 bases. The V gene lost 8 bases and the J gene lost 0 bases, with 8 bases spanning the gap. Germline CDR1 is KGHSH and CDR2 is LQKENI. CDR3 length: 13 amino acids. The CDR3 is CASTGNSNQPQHF. The CDR3 DNA sequence: TGTGCCAGCACAGGGAATAGCAATCAGCCCCAGCATTTT.

This clone has just one count. The rearrangement links TRBV19 to TRBJ2-3, with 10 bases matching TRBD2. The CDR3 runs to 17 residues. CDR1 LNHDA and CDR2 SQIVND come from the germline V gene (reference sequence). With V trimmed by 1 base and J by 1 base, 5 bases remained unmatched. This CDR3 is CASSIGGTSVGTDTQYF. Written as DNA, the CDR3 is TGTGCCAGTAGTATAGGGGGGACTAGCGTTGGCACAGATACGCAGTATTTT.

This clone was seen only a few times. The chain employs TRBV3-1 (or the pseudogene TRBV3-2) and TRBJ2-5, with 8 bases identical to TRBD1. The germline gives CDR1 LGHDT, CDR2 YNNKEL (reference sequence). The CDR3 runs to 13 residues. J was trimmed by 5 bases and V by 2 bases; bases with no gene match: 1. The CDR3 nucleotides read TGTGCCAGCAGCCAAAACAGGGGGGAGACCCAGTACTTC. Its protein product is CASSQNRGETQYF.

The V and J genes are TRBV11-1 and TRBJ1-5, with D hard to call. This CDR3 contains 13 residues. The germline gives CDR1 SGHAT, CDR2 FQDESV (reference sequence). Deletions cut 0 bases from V and 4 bases from J, with 4 bases between. The CDR3: CASSLAPNQPQHF. The CDR3 bases are TGTGCCAGCAGCTTAGCCCCAAATCAGCCCCAGCATTTT.

V usage is TRBV30 and J usage is TRBJ1-1, with D hard to call. The CDR3 extends over 12 amino acids. Germline CDR1 and CDR2: GTSNPN and SVGIG (reference sequence). Trimming left V 3 bases short and J 7 bases short, with 12 bases between. The chain's CDR3 is CAWSPRGIEAFF. As DNA, the CDR3 is TGTGCCTGGAGCCCGAGAGGGATTGAAGCTTTCTTT.

This chain uses TRBV28 with TRBJ1-1, with D perhaps matching TRBD1 (5 bases). This CDR3 region has 14 residues. Trimming pared 5 bases from V and 0 bases from J, leaving 10 bases between. Germline CDR1 is MDHEN and CDR2 is SYDVKM. The CDR3 DNA reads TGTGCCAGCAGTCCGACAGCCCTGAACACTGAAGCTTTCTTT. This translates into CASSPTALNTEAFF.

The chain combines TRBV7-9 with TRBJ2-3; the D gene is possibly TRBD2 (5 bases). From germline, CDR1 is SEHNR and CDR2 FQNEAQ (reference sequence). This CDR3 region has 14 residues. Trimming pared 3 bases from V and 3 bases from J, leaving 10 bases between. The CDR3 DNA reads TGTGCCAGCAGCTTTCGGACTGGTACAGATACGCAGTATTTT. This gives the protein CASSFRTGTDTQYF.

J is TRBJ2-1 and V is TRBV15; D is unresolved. V lost 0 bases and J 7 bases, leaving 13 bases between the germline ends. This CDR3 is 15 amino acids long. Germline CDR1 reads LNHNV; CDR2 reads YYDKDF (reference sequence). Written as DNA, the CDR3 is TGTGCCACCAGCAGAGATGGTTCTCTATGGAATGAGCAGTTCTTC. This translates into CATSRDGSLWNEQFF.

The rearrangement links TRBV3-1 (or the pseudogene TRBV3-2) to TRBJ2-3; 13 nucleotides agree with TRBD2. Unmatched junction bases numbered 14, after V lost 1 base and J lost 4 bases. The germline V gene has CDR1 LGHDT and CDR2 YNNKEL (reference sequence). The CDR3 consists of 20 residues. This CDR3 reads CASSQVSGTSGIGRADTQYF. The CDR3, as DNA: TGTGCCAGCAGCCAAGTATCCGGGACTAGCGGGATCGGGAGGGCAGATACGCAGTATTTT.

The genes are TRBV11-2 and TRBJ1-2; tentatively, D is TRBD1 (6 bases). The germline V and J ends were trimmed by 1 base and 5 bases, with 17 bases remaining between them. CDR3 size: 16 residues. Germline V CDR1 and CDR2: SGHAT, FQNNGV. The chain's CDR3 is CASSLVAGASSYGYTF. For the CDR3, the DNA is TGTGCCAGCAGCTTAGTGGCAGGGGCGTCGTCGTATGGCTACACCTTC.

This sequence joins TRBV7-9 and TRBJ1-5; unclear D gene. The length of the CDR3 is 17 residues. Germline CDR1 reads SEHNR; CDR2 reads FQNEAQ (reference sequence). Between the trimmed V and J ends, which lost 2 bases and 3 bases, there was a span of 17 bases. DNA of the CDR3: TGTGCCAGCAGCTTATTCAGTTCTCCCCTCCTCAATCAGCCCCAGCATTTT. It is translated as CASSLFSSPLLNQPQHF.

This chain links TRBV10-3 with TRBJ1-2; possible D gene TRBD1, 6 bases. CDR1 and CDR2 from the germline V gene are ENHRY and SYGVKD. The V end was cut by 4 bases, the J end by 6 bases, with 9 bases between. The length of the CDR3 is 12 residues. The CDR3 protein is CAISAGADGYTF. In DNA, the CDR3 is TGTGCCATCAGTGCAGGGGCGGATGGCTACACCTTC.

V gene TRBV19 combines with J gene TRBJ1-5; the D is unclear. Germline V gene data show CDR1 as LNHDA and CDR2 as SQIVND (reference sequence). The CDR3 length is 15 residues. Trimming shortened V by 3 bases and J by 0 bases, and 9 bases separated the two germline ends. The CDR3 coding sequence is TGTGCCAGTAGTATCCGGTTATATAGCAATCAGCCCCAGCATTTT. Protein product: CASSIRLYSNQPQHF.

This clone was seen ten or more times. The V call is TRBV5-1, the J call TRBJ2-7, with TRBD1 matching over 10 bases. CDR3 length: 15 amino acids. The germline V gene has CDR1 SGHRS and CDR2 YFSETQ. V lost 1 base and J lost 7; bases outside the gene matches: 8. The CDR3 loop reads CASSLFGTGDEEQYF. CDR3 nucleotide sequence: TGCGCCAGCAGCTTGTTCGGGACAGGGGATGAAGAGCAGTACTTC. Full variable domain (rest looked up from reference TRBV5-1 and TRBJ2-7): KAGVTQTPRYLIKTRGQQVTLSCSPISGHRSVSWYQQTPGQGLQFLFEYFSETQRNKGNFPGRFSGRQFSNSRSEMNVSTLELGDSALYLCASSLFGTGDEEQYFGPGTRLTVT.